This T cell receptor (beta chain) emerged from a study of blood T cell repertoires in COVID-19. The overall study: Acute-phase and convalescent COVID-19 samples originated in the United States, Italy and Spain.

Germline values: CDR1 SGHRS, CDR2 YFSETQ. J gave up 5 bases and V 3 bases, and 12 bases lay outside the gene matches. The CDR3 totals 16 residues. Methods used by the authors: Scientists estimated how many nucleated cells there were by amplifying reference gene primers. Some clones are missing from TCRdb's copy, which holds only in-frame ones; the method was immunoSEQ multiplex PCR. For V, J and clone size, that table is used; D and trimming come from the DNA. The profile shows some 90,000 clones, roughly 80% of them singletons. Source material: peripheral blood. This chain links TRBV5-1 with TRBJ2-5; 8 nucleotides match TRBD2. The sequence was collected from a man aged 55 to 70 with acute or convalescent COVID-19. DNA for the CDR3: TGCGCCAGCAGCTCCCTCCCGGGACTAGTAAAGGAGACCCAGTACTTC. It translates to CASSSLPGLVKETQYF.